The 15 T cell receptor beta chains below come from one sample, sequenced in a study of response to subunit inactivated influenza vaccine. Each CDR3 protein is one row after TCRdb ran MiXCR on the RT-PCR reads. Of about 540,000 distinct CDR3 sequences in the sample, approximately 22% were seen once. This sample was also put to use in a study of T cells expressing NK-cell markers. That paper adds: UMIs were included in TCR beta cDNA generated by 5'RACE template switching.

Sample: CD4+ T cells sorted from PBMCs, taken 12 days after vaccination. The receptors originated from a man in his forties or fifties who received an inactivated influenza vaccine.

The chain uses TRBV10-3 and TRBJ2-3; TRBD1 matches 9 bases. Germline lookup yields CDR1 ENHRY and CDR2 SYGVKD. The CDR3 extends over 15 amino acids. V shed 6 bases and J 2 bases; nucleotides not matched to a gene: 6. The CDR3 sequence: CAIRWDRDTTDTQYF. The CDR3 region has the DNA TGTGCCATCAGGTGGGACAGGGATACCACAGATACGCAGTATTTT.

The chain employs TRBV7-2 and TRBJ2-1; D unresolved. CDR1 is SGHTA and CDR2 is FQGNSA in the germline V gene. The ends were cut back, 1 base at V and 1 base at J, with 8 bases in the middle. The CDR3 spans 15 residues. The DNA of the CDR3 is TGTGCCAGCAGCTTAGACGGGCAATCCTACAATGAGCAGTTCTTC. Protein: CASSLDGQSYNEQFF.

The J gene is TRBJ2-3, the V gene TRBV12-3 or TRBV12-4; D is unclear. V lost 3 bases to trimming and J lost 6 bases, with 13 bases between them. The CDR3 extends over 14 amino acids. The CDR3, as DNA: TGTGCCAGCAGTTTTGTCCCGCCCTCCGATACGCAGTATTTT. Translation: CASSFVPPSDTQYF.

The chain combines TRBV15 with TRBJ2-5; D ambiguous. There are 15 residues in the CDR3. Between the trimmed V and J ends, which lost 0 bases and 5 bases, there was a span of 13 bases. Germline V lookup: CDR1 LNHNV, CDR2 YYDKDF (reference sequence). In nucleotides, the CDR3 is TGTGCCACCAGCAGAGATTTCGCGAATGAGGAGACCCAGTACTTC. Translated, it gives CATSRDFANEETQYF. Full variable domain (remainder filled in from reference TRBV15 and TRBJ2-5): DAMVIQNPRYQVTQFGKPVTLSCSQTLNHNVMYWYQQKSSQAPKLLFHYYDKDFNNEADTPDNFQSRRPNTSFCFLDIRSPGLGDTAMYLCATSRDFANEETQYFGPGTRLLVL.

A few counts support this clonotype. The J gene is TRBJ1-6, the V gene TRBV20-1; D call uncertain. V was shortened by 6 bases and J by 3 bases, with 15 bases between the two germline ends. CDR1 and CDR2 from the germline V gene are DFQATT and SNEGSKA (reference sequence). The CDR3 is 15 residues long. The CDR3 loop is CSAPRATSYNSPLHF. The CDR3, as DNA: TGCAGTGCCCCCCGGGCTACCAGCTATAATTCACCCCTCCACTTT.

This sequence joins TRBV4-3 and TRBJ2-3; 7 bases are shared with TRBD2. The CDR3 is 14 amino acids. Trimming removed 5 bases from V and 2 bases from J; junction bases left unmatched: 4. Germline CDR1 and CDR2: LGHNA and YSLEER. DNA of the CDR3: TGCGCCAGCAGCTTCAGACTAGCCACAGATACGCAGTATTTT. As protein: CASSFRLATDTQYF.

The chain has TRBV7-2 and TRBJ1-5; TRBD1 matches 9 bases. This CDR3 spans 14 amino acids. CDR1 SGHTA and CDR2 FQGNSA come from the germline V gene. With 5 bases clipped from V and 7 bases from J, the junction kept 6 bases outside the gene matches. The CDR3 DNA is TGTGCCAGCAGCCAAACAGGGGGCTACCAGCCCCAGCATTTT. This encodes CASSQTGGYQPQHF.

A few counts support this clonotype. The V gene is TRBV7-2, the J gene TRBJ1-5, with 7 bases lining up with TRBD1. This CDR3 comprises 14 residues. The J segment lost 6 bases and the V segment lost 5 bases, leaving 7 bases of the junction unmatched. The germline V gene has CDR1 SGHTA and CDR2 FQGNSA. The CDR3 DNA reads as TGTGCCAGCAGCCAAACAGGGGTTTTTCAGCCCCAGCATTTT. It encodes CASSQTGVFQPQHF.

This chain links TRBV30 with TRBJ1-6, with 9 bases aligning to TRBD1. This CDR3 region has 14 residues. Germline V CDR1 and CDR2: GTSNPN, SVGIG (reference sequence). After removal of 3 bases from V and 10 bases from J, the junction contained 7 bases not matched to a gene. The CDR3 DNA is TGTGCCTGGAGCAAACAGGGGGCCACATCACCCCTCCACTTT. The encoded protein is CAWSKQGATSPLHF.

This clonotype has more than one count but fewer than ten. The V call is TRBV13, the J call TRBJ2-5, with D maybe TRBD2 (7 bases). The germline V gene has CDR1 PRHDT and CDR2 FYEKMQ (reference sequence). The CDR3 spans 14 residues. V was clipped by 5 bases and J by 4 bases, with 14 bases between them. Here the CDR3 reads CASSPGGSPETQYF. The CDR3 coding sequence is TGTGCCAGCAGCCCGGGGGGCAGTCCAGAGACCCAGTACTTC.

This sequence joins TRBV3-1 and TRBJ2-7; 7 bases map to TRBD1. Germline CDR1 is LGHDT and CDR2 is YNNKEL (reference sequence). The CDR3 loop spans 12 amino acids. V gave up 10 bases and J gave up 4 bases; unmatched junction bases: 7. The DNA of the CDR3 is TGTGCCACCAGGGACAGCGTGTACGAGCAGTACTTC. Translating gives CATRDSVYEQYF.

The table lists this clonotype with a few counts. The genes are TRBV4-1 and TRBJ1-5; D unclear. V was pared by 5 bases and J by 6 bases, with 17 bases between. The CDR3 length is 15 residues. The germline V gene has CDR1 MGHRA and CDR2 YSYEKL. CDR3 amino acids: CASSVRAPQTQPQHF. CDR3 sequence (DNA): TGCGCCAGCAGCGTCCGGGCCCCTCAAACTCAGCCCCAGCATTTT.

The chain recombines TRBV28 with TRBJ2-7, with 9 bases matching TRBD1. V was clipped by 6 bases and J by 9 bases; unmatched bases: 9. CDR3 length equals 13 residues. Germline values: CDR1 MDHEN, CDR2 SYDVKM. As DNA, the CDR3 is TGTGCCAGCAGACTCCGGGACAGGGAAGGGCAGTACTTC. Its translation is CASRLRDREGQYF.

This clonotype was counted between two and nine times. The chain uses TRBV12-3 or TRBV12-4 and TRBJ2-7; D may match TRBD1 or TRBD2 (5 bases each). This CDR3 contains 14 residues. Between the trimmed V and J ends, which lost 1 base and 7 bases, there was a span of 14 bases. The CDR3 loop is CASSLGQGVGEQYF. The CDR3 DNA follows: TGTGCCAGCAGTTTAGGGCAGGGAGTGGGAGAGCAGTACTTC.

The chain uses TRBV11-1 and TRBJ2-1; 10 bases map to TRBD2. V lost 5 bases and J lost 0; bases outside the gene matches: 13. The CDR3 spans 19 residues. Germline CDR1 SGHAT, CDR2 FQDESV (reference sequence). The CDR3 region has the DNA TGTGCCAGCAGCCCCCGACTAGCGGGTTTTCGTTCCTCCTACAATGAGCAGTTCTTC. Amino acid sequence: CASSPRLAGFRSSYNEQFF.